The clone carrying this T cell receptor beta chain was recorded a few times. What it binds is not known. This sample is drawn from a study of T cell responses to AZD1222 COVID-19 vaccine. Study outcomes and limitations: Regions 160-218 and 743-854 held dominance among vaccine-associated CD4 TCRs, which spanned spike.

Germline assignment: CDR1 SGHRS and CDR2 YFSETQ. Trimming took off 1 base at V and 5 bases at J, with 15 bases between the two ends. The CDR3 is 16 residues long. Profiling relied on immunoSEQ multiplex PCR, and the TCRdb table lists in-frame clones only, not all of them. The sample lists about 86,000 clones; approximately 89% were seen once. The starting material was peripheral blood, obtained on day 0 of AZD1222 vaccination. V is TRBV5-1 and J is TRBJ2-2, with TRBD2 as a possible D gene (6 bases). The source is an adult in good health. CDR3 in DNA: TGCGCCAGCAGCTTGTTGGGGGGTGATAATACCGGGGAGCTGTTTTTT. Protein sequence: CASSLLGGDNTGELFF.